This TCR beta chain was identified in a study of cytomegalovirus exposure and HLA in healthy donors (dated by TCRdb to the late 2010s). In terms of the full investigation: According to an earlier analysis of 550 to 700 of the donors, 150 million to 200 million T cells yielded approximately 120 million unique TCR beta sequences and around 280 Gb of sequence data. About 280 gigabases of sequencing data and approximately 85 million unique TCR sequences were included in an early release covering 550 to 650 HLA-typed donors. Of the roughly 390 genotyped donors, approximately 83% fell in the genetic ancestry cluster associated with self-reported Caucasian donors. The aim of the study was to test whether cataloging public T cell receptors could identify signatures of past pathogen exposure. The study profiled the T cell repertoires of 500 to 800 subjects by immunosequencing and related them to cytomegalovirus serostatus. A separate validation cohort of more than 100 different subjects was used in addition to the 666-subject first cohort. High-throughput TCR immunosequencing, statistical association of individual TCRs with disease status, and machine learning were combined to predict cytomegalovirus infection status. A later analysis re-analyzed previously published TCR beta repertoires from about 600 donors and added high-resolution HLA genotyping to study TCR occurrence patterns. Rather than drawing on any new phenotypic data, the later analysis identified candidate immune exposures from TCR beta sequences and the way those sequences occurred across donors. To decide whether each TCR beta V gene segment behaved as functional or pseudogenic, an earlier analysis of 587 of the donors relied on high-throughput TCR beta sequencing. Donor age, sex, ethnicity and CMV serostatus were collected together with the repertoire data. In a later genetic analysis, genome-wide SNP genotypes for about three fifths of the roughly 670 donors were used, and that subset was treated as a discovery cohort. All discovery cohort repertoires had been generated on a single sequencing platform. HLA typing covered class I and class II loci at four-digit resolution. Typing coverage differed by locus: A, B, C, DRB1 and DQB1 were typed in roughly 620-640 donors, DQA1 in about 510, DPA1 in nearly 610, and DPB1 in 400 to 490. A few DR-DQ haplotypes were handled as single units for association and clustering because linkage in the cohort was strong. Across about 370 genotyped donors of the cohort, an average of roughly 250,000 unique TCR beta nucleotide sequences per donor were sequenced, and roughly 17% of those sequences were non-productive. What the study reported, not specific to this receptor: A cluster of highly shared sequence variants was judged likely to be a technical artifact of the sequencing pipeline. V-gene and J-gene trimming of TCR beta chains was associated with a missense DCLRE1C variant in a later genetic analysis, and the association was replicated in an independent cohort. In a later analysis, some 17,000 TCR beta sequences were associated with specific HLA alleles at a false discovery rate of 0.05. This cohort had only TCR beta chains sequenced, and the lack of alpha or paired-chain data limited which features could be detected. In vitro tests confirmed that a few of the cytomegalovirus-associated TCR beta chains recognize cytomegalovirus antigens. In an earlier analysis of roughly 500 of the donors, most TCR beta V segments appeared in productive rearrangements about 90% or about 30% of the time, broadly matching IMGT annotations. Compared with the roughly 720-donor mean, donors in an Asian-associated ancestry cluster had fewer N-insertions in productive TCRs, according to a later genetic analysis. Sequencing depth was assumed to be roughly uniform across donors in the presence/absence analyses, though that assumption may not hold. In a later analysis, HLA-associated TCR beta chains showed more clonal expansion and lower generation probabilities than non-associated chains that were equally common. When HLA alleles, especially DR and DQ, strongly co-occurred, attributing TCR associations to individual alleles was difficult. In a later analysis, the rate of TCR association differed among HLA loci, with DRB1 alleles having the most associated TCRs and HLA-C alleles having the fewest. Because counts were too low, around 18 rarely observed V segments, including chromosome 9 orphons, were left out of the earlier analysis of 587 of the donors. Cytomegalovirus status was reported to be diagnosed by the classifier with high specificity and sensitivity in both the original and validation cohorts. In a later analysis, most CMV-associated TCR beta chains were found to appear HLA-restricted, with HLA associations seemingly driven largely by CMV exposure. It was suggested by the authors that the approach could potentially be generalized to other disease states and immunological phenotypes. A further reported finding was that TCR beta sequences accurately predicted the HLA-A and HLA-B alleles for most subjects in the first cohort. Correlated functional status among segregating V segments might reflect linkage disequilibrium, but an unknown experimental factor could not be ruled out. Because HLA typing was unavailable for some donors at each locus, only the typed subset was used in association tests. Most TCR sequences were observed very rarely across donors, whereas some public TCRs were present in many individuals. CMV serostatus was the only immune exposure information available for the cohort. Because the 87-base-pair reads could not distinguish some IMGT-functional V segments, including TRBV6-2 and TRBV6-3, those segments were excluded. In the study, around 150 TCR beta chains were listed as associated with cytomegalovirus. In a later analysis, several top co-occurrence clusters were reported to appear linked to parvovirus B19, influenza, CMV and Epstein-Barr virus.

CDR1 LGHNT and CDR2 FRNRAP are derived from the germline V gene. Trimming costs V 1 base and J 0 bases, and their ends lie 8 bases apart. The cysteine opens and the phenylalanine closes a CDR3 of 15 amino acids. Only CDR3 DNA is held: 45 bases, read in frame from base 1. The cohort was made up of 500 to 850 healthy bone marrow donors. At the time of sampling, every cohort member was nominally healthy, though immune exposures that went unrecorded were likely present. The donor was CMV seropositive and was included in the group of around 300 seropositive cohort members. A peripheral blood sample was provided by each donor, and peripheral blood mononuclear cells were used for TCR beta sequencing. Genomic DNA extraction from the blood cell samples was performed with the Qiagen DNeasy Blood Extraction Kit. As for this clone: The antigen it binds to is not known. No quality values exist for individual bases; no much larger clone is one base distant.

Libraries were prepared through the immunoSEQ multiplex PCR assay. A mixture of 60 forward primers for TCR Vbeta segments and 13 reverse primers for TCR Jbeta segments was used in the multiplex PCR. A multiplex PCR assay on genomic DNA amplified the CDR3 region of rearranged TCR beta genes. The amplified TCR beta libraries were sequenced on the Illumina HiSeq System as 87-base-pair reads. As for how the authors treated the data: A later analysis counted some 74 million unique TCR beta chains across the 690 or so repertoires, and some 11 million of these chains were shared by at least two donors. A nearest-neighbor algorithm error-corrected the raw reads and collapsed the reads into unique sequences, merging closely related sequences to remove PCR and sequencing errors. CDR3 sequences were aligned to IMGT reference sequences to assign V, D and J gene segments. Each retained sequence needed at least a six-nucleotide match to both a V gene segment and a J gene segment. A rearrangement was called productive if the CDR3 had no stop codons and remained in frame with V and J, and every other rearrangement was called non-productive. Following IMGT convention, CDR3 was defined as the stretch from the second conserved V-encoded cysteine to the conserved J-encoded phenylalanine. In an earlier analysis of more than 550 of the donors, sequences lacking an unambiguous match to a single V gene segment were excluded. In an earlier analysis of approximately 550 of the donors, V segments were called functional above 56.7% productive rearrangements and were called segregating when the between-donor standard deviation exceeded 5%. A statistical classification framework was built for diagnosing cytomegalovirus status from the catalog of TCR beta chain sequences. A later analysis assigned V and J genes by comparing TCR nucleotide sequences with IMGT/GENE-DB human TR gene sequences. In a later analysis, CDR3 sequences and most-parsimonious VDJ recombination scenarios were assigned using the TCRdist pipeline. In a later analysis, each TCR beta chain was defined by its CDR3 amino acid sequence together with its V-gene family, and reads lacking a unique V-gene family were excluded. As a way to deal with suspected cross-contamination and a sequencing artifact, a later analysis dropped 500 to 700 nucleotide sequences that were highly shared and had low generation probability. In a later analysis, a clonal expansion index for each public chain was calculated from normalized within-repertoire ranks of inferred template counts. In a later analysis, generation probabilities were computed using a VDJ recombination model fitted to out-of-frame rearrangements, and the results were checked against IGoR. In a later analysis, TCR-TCR, TCR-HLA and TCR-CMV co-occurrence was scored with hypergeometric tests, and a repertoire-size bias correction was applied to TCR pairs. To estimate false discovery rates, a later analysis permuted the HLA or CMV assignments 20 times. In a later analysis, co-occurring TCRs were grouped using DBSCAN, and TCRdist sequence similarity was added for clustering within HLA-allele-positive subsets. For co-occurrence clustering, repertoires with fewer than 30,000 or more than 120,000 public chains were excluded, along with four or five repertoires with anomalous nucleotide sharing. TCRdb stores this immuneACCESS table with in-frame sequences only. Part of the clones is absent; in the studies checked, under half of the shortfall reflects unresolved V genes, and no reason is known for the rest. From that table come the V and J calls and clone size; the DNA was used to work out D and trimming. The sample table shows about 160,000 clones, and 65% to 90% are seen once. Clones ranked in the top ten supply roughly 6.7% of the sample.

The chain links TRBV12-5 with TRBJ2-3; tentative D gene TRBD1, with 6 bases matching. Material for sequencing was PBMCs. The receptor was derived from a man aged 45-60 years in good health and CMV-seropositive. The DNA sequence is given as TGTGCTAGTGGTTTGGGACAGGTTAGCACAGATACGCAGTATTTT. This codes for CASGLGQVSTDTQYF.